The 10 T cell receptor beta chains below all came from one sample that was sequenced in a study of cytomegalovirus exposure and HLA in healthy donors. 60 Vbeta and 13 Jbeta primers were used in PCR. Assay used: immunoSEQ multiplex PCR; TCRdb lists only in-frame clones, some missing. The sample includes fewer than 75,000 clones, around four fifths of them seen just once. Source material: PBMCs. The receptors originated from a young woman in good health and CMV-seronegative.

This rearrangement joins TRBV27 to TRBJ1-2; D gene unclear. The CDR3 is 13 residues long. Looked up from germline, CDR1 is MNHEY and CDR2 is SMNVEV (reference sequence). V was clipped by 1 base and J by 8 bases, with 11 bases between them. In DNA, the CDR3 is TGTGCCAGCAGTTTATTTGGGGAGAGGGGCTACACCTTC. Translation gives CASSLFGERGYTF.

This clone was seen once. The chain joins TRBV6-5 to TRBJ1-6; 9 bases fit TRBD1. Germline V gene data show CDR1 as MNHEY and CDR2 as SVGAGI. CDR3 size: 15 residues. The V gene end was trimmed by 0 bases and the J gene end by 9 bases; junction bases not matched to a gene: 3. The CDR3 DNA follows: TGTGCCAGCAGTTACTCGGACAGGGGTGGTTCACCCCTCCACTTT. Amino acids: CASSYSDRGGSPLHF.

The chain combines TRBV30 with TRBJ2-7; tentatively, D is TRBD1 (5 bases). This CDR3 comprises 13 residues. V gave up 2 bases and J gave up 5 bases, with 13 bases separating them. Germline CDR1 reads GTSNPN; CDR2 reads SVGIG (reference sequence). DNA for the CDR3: TGTGCCTGGAGTATTATTCACAGGAACGAGCAGTACTTC. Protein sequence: CAWSIIHRNEQYF. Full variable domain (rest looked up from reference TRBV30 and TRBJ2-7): SQTIHQWPATLVQPVGSPLSLECTVEGTSNPNLYWYRQAAGRGLQLLFYSVGIGQISSEVPQNLSASRPQDRQFILSSKKLLLSDSGFYLCAWSIIHRNEQYFGPGTRLTVT.

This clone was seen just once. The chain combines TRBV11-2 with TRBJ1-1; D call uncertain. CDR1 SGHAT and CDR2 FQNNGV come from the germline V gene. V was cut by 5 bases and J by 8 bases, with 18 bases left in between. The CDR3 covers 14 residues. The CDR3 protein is CASSPPRREAEAFF. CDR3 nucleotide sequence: TGTGCCAGCAGCCCACCGCGACGGGAGGCCGAAGCTTTCTTT.

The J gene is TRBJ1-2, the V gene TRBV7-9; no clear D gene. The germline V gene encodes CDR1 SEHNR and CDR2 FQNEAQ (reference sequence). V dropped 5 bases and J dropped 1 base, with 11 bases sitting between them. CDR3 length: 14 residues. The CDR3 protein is CASSPAPGNYGYTF. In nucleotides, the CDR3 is TGTGCCAGCAGCCCCGCCCCGGGTAACTATGGCTACACCTTC. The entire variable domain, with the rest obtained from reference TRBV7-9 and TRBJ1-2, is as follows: DTGVSQNPRHKITKRGQNVTFRCDPISEHNRLYWYRQTLGQGPEFLTYFQNEAQLEKSRLLSDRFSAERPKGSFSTLEIQRTEQGDSAMYLCASSPAPGNYGYTFGSGTRLTVV.

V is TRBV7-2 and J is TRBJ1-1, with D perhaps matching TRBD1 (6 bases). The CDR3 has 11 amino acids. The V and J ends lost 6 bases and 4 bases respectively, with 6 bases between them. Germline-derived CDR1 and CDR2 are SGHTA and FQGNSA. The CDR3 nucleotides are TGTGCCAGCAGACAGGGCACTGAAGCTTTCTTT. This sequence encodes CASRQGTEAFF.

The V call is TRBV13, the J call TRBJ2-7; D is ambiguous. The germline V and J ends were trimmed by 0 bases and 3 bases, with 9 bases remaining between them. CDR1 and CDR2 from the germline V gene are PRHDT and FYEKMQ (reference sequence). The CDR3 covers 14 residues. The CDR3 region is CASSLGRLLYEQYF. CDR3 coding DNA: TGTGCCAGCAGCTTAGGCAGGCTTCTCTACGAGCAGTACTTC.

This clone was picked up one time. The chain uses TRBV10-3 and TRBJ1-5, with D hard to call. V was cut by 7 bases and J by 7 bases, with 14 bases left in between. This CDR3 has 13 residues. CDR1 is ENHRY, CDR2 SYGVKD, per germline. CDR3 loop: CAITREAEQPQHF. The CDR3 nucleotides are TGTGCCATCACGAGGGAAGCGGAACAGCCCCAGCATTTT.

CDR3 DNA sequence: TGTGCCAGCAGTCGACAGGGATCCAACACTGAAGCTTTCTTT. Translation gives CASSRQGSNTEAFF. The chain has TRBV6-1 and TRBJ1-1; TRBD1 agrees at 7 bases. Trimming removed 5 bases from V and 2 bases from J; junction bases left unmatched: 5. This CDR3 has 14 residues. The germline CDR1 and CDR2 sequences are MNHNS and SASEGT.

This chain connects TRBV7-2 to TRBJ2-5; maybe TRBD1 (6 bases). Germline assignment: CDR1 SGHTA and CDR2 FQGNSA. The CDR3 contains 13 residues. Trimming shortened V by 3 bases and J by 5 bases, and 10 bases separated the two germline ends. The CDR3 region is CASSFGQSETQYF. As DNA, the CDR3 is TGTGCCAGCAGCTTCGGACAGTCGGAGACCCAGTACTTC.